The 14 T cell receptor beta chains presented below share a single source sample, sequenced in a study of neurological immune-mediated disorders. Each CDR3 protein is one row after TCRdb ran MiXCR on the 5' RACE reads. The profile shows 25,000 to 35,000 distinct CDR3 sequences, 13% of them singletons. As to time point: technical triplicate 2. The specimen was CD4+ T cells from blood. These TCRs come from a female donor with HTLV-1-associated myelopathy (HAM/TSP).

On this clonotype: An end of the junction does not agree with germline; a read error may underlie this. The rearrangement joins TRBV5-1 to TRBJ1-2; 7 bases are shared with TRBD1. This CDR3 contains 13 residues. CDR1 is SGHRS, CDR2 YFSETQ, per germline. The CDR3 protein is CDSSSDREHDYTF. CDR3 sequence (DNA): TGCGACAGCAGCTCCGACAGGGAGCATGACTACACCTTC.

This clonotype was counted many times. The rearrangement links TRBV4-1 to TRBJ1-4; a weak D match, TRBD1 (5 bases). Germline lookup yields CDR1 MGHRA and CDR2 YSYEKL. The germline V and J ends were trimmed by 1 base and 3 bases, with 9 bases remaining between them. The length of the CDR3 is 15 residues. The CDR3: CASSQGGAANEKLFF. CDR3 sequence (DNA): TGCGCCAGCAGCCAAGGAGGGGCGGCTAATGAAAAACTGTTTTTT.

This clonotype was seen at least ten times. The gene calls are TRBV7-2 and TRBJ1-1, with D uncertain. CDR3 size: 16 residues. Germline V lookup: CDR1 SGHTA, CDR2 FQGNSA. Trimming left V 5 bases short and J 10 bases short, with 26 bases between. CDR3 in amino acids: CASSPTRRLVPAVAFF. CDR3 sequence (DNA): TGTGCCAGCAGCCCCACCCGCCGGCTAGTTCCCGCTGTAGCTTTCTTT. Full variable domain (rest looked up from reference TRBV7-2 and TRBJ1-1): GAGVSQSPSNKVTEKGKDVELRCDPISGHTALYWYRQSLGQGLEFLIYFQGNSAPDKSGLPSDRFSAERTGGSVSTLTIQRTQQEDSAVYLCASSPTRRLVPAVAFFGQGTRLTVV.

This clonotype has only a few counts. The chain is built from TRBV19 and TRBJ1-5, with D hard to call. The germline CDR1 and CDR2 sequences are LNHDA and SQIVND (reference sequence). The CDR3 has 12 amino acids. V lost 3 bases and J lost 6, with 6 bases in between. As DNA, the CDR3 is TGTGCCAGTAGTATCGGTCGTCAGCCCCAGCATTTT. The encoded protein is CASSIGRQPQHF.

This clonotype was counted at least ten times. V gene TRBV4-1 combines with J gene TRBJ2-2; the match to TRBD1 covers 8 bases. Germline values: CDR1 MGHRA, CDR2 YSYEKL. CDR3 length: 17 residues. Germline trimming cut 4 bases from V and 6 bases from J; bases unmatched to any gene: 13. The CDR3: CASSPRQGRRYPGELFF. In DNA form, the CDR3 reads TGCGCCAGCAGCCCCAGACAGGGGCGTCGATATCCCGGGGAGCTGTTTTTT.

Many counts were recorded for this clonotype. This rearrangement joins TRBV28 to TRBJ2-3; a weak D match, TRBD2 (5 bases). The germline V gene encodes CDR1 MDHEN and CDR2 SYDVKM. CDR3 length equals 16 residues. V lost 4 bases and J lost 0, with 14 bases in between. Here the CDR3 reads CASSYSPWRSTDTQYF. The CDR3 nucleotides are TGTGCCAGCAGTTACTCTCCCTGGAGGAGCACAGATACGCAGTATTTT. Together with reference TRBV28 and TRBJ2-3, the CDR3 gives the full variable domain: DVKVTQSSRYLVKRTGEKVFLECVQDMDHENMFWYRQDPGLGLRLIYFSYDVKMKEKGDIPEGYSVSREKKERFSLILESASTNQTSMYLCASSYSPWRSTDTQYFGPGTRLTVL.

This clonotype was seen at least ten times. The chain links TRBV27 to TRBJ2-6, with 7 bases matching TRBD1. Germline values: CDR1 MNHEY, CDR2 SMNVEV (reference sequence). The CDR3 sequence is 15 residues long. The V segment lost 6 bases and the J segment 2 bases; nucleotides outside the gene matches: 4. The CDR3 region is CASSHRGPGANVLTF. CDR3 in DNA: TGTGCCAGCAGCCACAGGGGACCTGGGGCCAACGTCCTGACTTTC.

This clonotype was recorded at least ten times. The chain employs TRBV7-2 and TRBJ1-2; 10 nucleotides line up with TRBD1. The CDR3 runs to 15 residues. V lost 1 base, J lost 4 bases, and 3 bases stayed unmatched. Germline CDR1 and CDR2: SGHTA and FQGNSA. The chain's CDR3 is CASSLGGTGAYGYTF. As DNA, the CDR3 is TGTGCCAGCAGCTTAGGGGGGACAGGGGCCTATGGCTACACCTTC.

Ten or more counts support this clonotype. The rearrangement joins TRBV20-1 to TRBJ2-5; TRBD1 matches 8 bases. Germline lookup yields CDR1 DFQATT and CDR2 SNEGSKA (reference sequence). Losses at the gene ends were 6 bases for V and 3 bases for J; bases not matched to a gene: 3. The CDR3 has 12 residues. The CDR3 spells CSAMDREETQYF. CDR3 bases: TGCAGTGCAATGGACAGGGAAGAGACCCAGTACTTC.

This clonotype was counted ten times or more. The rearrangement joins TRBV7-9 to TRBJ2-1; TRBD1 matches 9 bases. The CDR3 is 15 amino acids. V lost 3 bases, J lost 8 bases, and 8 bases stayed unmatched. Germline CDR1 SEHNR, CDR2 FQNEAQ (reference sequence). The CDR3 nucleotides read TGTGCCAGCAGCTTTCAGGGGACAGGGAGGGATGAGCAGTTCTTC. Encoded protein: CASSFQGTGRDEQFF.

This clonotype was seen many times. The V gene is TRBV7-3, the J gene TRBJ2-1; 9 nucleotides align to TRBD1. Germline assignment: CDR1 SGHTA and CDR2 FQGTGA. The J segment lost 5 bases and the V segment lost 1 base, leaving 3 bases of the junction unmatched. This CDR3 comprises 15 residues. This CDR3 is CASSLMGQGHNEQFF. CDR3 nucleotides: TGTGCCAGCAGCTTAATGGGACAGGGACACAATGAGCAGTTCTTC. The full variable domain, in which reference TRBV7-3 and TRBJ2-1 provide the parts outside the CDR3, is GAGVSQTPSNKVTEKGKYVELRCDPISGHTALYWYRQSLGQGPEFLIYFQGTGAADDSGLPNDRFFAVRPEGSVSTLKIQRTERGDSAVYLCASSLMGQGHNEQFFGPGTRLTVL.

Many counts were recorded for this clonotype. The chain combines TRBV24-1 with TRBJ1-2; D unclear. The CDR3 loop spans 16 amino acids. V was cut by 5 bases and J by 2 bases, with 17 bases left in between. CDR1 is KGHDR, CDR2 SFDVKD, per germline. The CDR3: CATSGPPDGENYGYTF. CDR3 nucleotides: TGTGCCACCAGTGGCCCGCCGGACGGGGAAAACTATGGCTACACCTTC.

This clonotype showed up many times. The V call is TRBV5-1, the J call TRBJ2-3, with 8 bases that match TRBD1. With 2 bases clipped from V and 3 bases from J, the junction kept 5 bases outside the gene matches. The CDR3 covers 15 residues. Germline-derived CDR1 and CDR2 are SGHRS and YFSETQ. CDR3 protein: CASSLGQGGTDTQYF. The CDR3, as DNA: TGCGCCAGCAGCTTAGGACAGGGAGGAACAGATACGCAGTATTTT.

This clonotype was seen many times. The CDR3 protein is CASSPGTGTGSDTQYF. The CDR3 DNA is TGTGCCAGCAGCCCCGGGACCGGGACAGGGTCAGATACGCAGTATTTT. This chain joins TRBV7-2 and TRBJ2-3, with 9 positions matching TRBD1. The CDR3 spans 16 residues. Germline lookup yields CDR1 SGHTA and CDR2 FQGNSA. V was clipped by 5 bases and J by 4 bases; unmatched bases: 10. Combining the CDR3 with reference TRBV7-2 and TRBJ2-3 gives the whole variable domain GAGVSQSPSNKVTEKGKDVELRCDPISGHTALYWYRQSLGQGLEFLIYFQGNSAPDKSGLPSDRFSAERTGGSVSTLTIQRTQQEDSAVYLCASSPGTGTGSDTQYFGPGTRLTVL.